This passage covers 18 T cell receptor beta chains from one sample sequenced in a study of T-cell reconstitution after alpha-beta-depleted transplantation in children. Using unique molecular identifiers, the investigators prepared the TCRbeta library. TCRdb analysed the PCR reads with MiXCR anew, one entry per CDR3 protein. The table records 540,000 or so distinct CDR3 sequences, 20% to 25% of them present only once. The starting material was PBMCs, mostly from graft donor cells, obtained 360 days after TCRalphabeta/CD19-depleted stem cell transplant. The receptor set was obtained from a boy under three years old who had a stem cell transplant for acute myeloid leukemia, so the T cells may come from the graft donor.

This clonotype showed up just a few times. The chain uses TRBV7-2 and TRBJ2-3; 7 bases match TRBD1. V trimming: 3 bases; J trimming: 5 bases; junction bases outside the gene matches: 2. From germline, CDR1 is SGHTA and CDR2 FQGNSA. The CDR3 is 13 residues long. The CDR3 DNA reads as TGTGCCAGCAGCTTGTGGGACAGAGATACGCAGTATTTT. Its translation is CASSLWDRDTQYF.

There are a few counts of this clonotype. This chain connects TRBV12-3 or TRBV12-4 to TRBJ2-7; D ambiguous. V lost 5 bases and J 1 base, leaving 15 bases between the germline ends. The CDR3 sequence is 15 residues long. The CDR3 DNA is TGTGCCAGCAGTCTATCGGGCCCCGTTTCCTACGAGCAGTACTTC. It is translated as CASSLSGPVSYEQYF.

The table lists this clonotype with a few counts. The chain employs TRBV9 and TRBJ2-7; TRBD2 aligns across 9 bases. V lost 3 bases and J lost 2; bases outside the gene matches: 0. This CDR3 has 13 residues. Per germline, CDR1 SGDLS and CDR2 YYNGEE. As DNA, the CDR3 is TGTGCCAGCAGCGGGACTAGCGCCTACGAGCAGTACTTC. Amino acid sequence: CASSGTSAYEQYF. The whole variable domain, filled in from reference TRBV9 and TRBJ2-7, reads DSGVTQTPKHLITATGQRVTLRCSPRSGDLSVYWYQQSLDQGLQFLIQYYNGEERAKGNILERFSAQQFPDLHSELNLSSLELGDSALYFCASSGTSAYEQYFGPGTRLTVT.

This clonotype was seen ten or more times. This chain uses TRBV5-1 with TRBJ2-3, with D perhaps given as TRBD1 or TRBD2 (6 bases each). V was cut by 1 base and J by 0 bases, with 15 bases left in between. The CDR3 length is 17 residues. Germline assignment: CDR1 SGHRS and CDR2 YFSETQ. This CDR3 is CASSLRRGPGSTDTQYF. CDR3 bases: TGCGCCAGCAGCTTGAGACGGGGGCCGGGGAGCACAGATACGCAGTATTTT. Filled out from reference TRBV5-1 and TRBJ2-3, the complete variable domain reads KAGVTQTPRYLIKTRGQQVTLSCSPISGHRSVSWYQQTPGQGLQFLFEYFSETQRNKGNFPGRFSGRQFSNSRSEMNVSTLELGDSALYLCASSLRRGPGSTDTQYFGPGTRLTVL.

This clonotype has a single count. The chain carries TRBV11-2 and TRBJ2-2; D call uncertain. Germline CDR1 is SGHAT and CDR2 is FQNNGV. V was pared by 5 bases and J by 7 bases, with 11 bases between. CDR3 length: 13 residues. CDR3 bases: TGTGCCAGCAGCCTCGATTTTGGCGGGGAGCTGTTTTTT. Its translation is CASSLDFGGELFF.

The chain is built from TRBV7-2 and TRBJ2-7, with D possibly matching TRBD2 (5 bases). Germline assignment: CDR1 SGHTA and CDR2 FQGNSA. Deletions cut 3 bases from V and 0 bases from J, with 12 bases between. The CDR3 consists of 15 residues. CDR3 DNA sequence: TGTGCCAGCAGCTTGACCCCGGGGAGCTCCTACGAGCAGTACTTC. Encoded protein: CASSLTPGSSYEQYF. Combining the CDR3 with reference TRBV7-2 and TRBJ2-7 gives the whole variable domain GAGVSQSPSNKVTEKGKDVELRCDPISGHTALYWYRQSLGQGLEFLIYFQGNSAPDKSGLPSDRFSAERTGGSVSTLTIQRTQQEDSAVYLCASSLTPGSSYEQYFGPGTRLTVT.

This clonotype has a handful of counts. The rearrangement joins TRBV6-1 to TRBJ2-1, with TRBD2 matching over 7 bases. Germline trimming cut 2 bases from V and 6 bases from J; bases unmatched to any gene: 10. This CDR3 has 16 residues. CDR1 and CDR2 from the germline V gene are MNHNS and SASEGT. CDR3 nucleotides: TGTGCCAGCAGTGAACCTACGTATACTAGCGCCAATGAGCAGTTCTTC. Amino acid sequence: CASSEPTYTSANEQFF.

Many counts were recorded for this clonotype. This chain links TRBV29-1 with TRBJ2-7; D possibly corresponds to TRBD1 (6 bases). CDR1 and CDR2 (germline): SQVTM, ANQGSEA. This CDR3 is built from 16 residues. The V and J ends lost 4 bases and 1 base respectively, with 20 bases between them. CDR3 coding DNA: TGCAGCGTTGGCCCCCCCACACAGGGTCATTCCTACGAGCAGTACTTC. Encoded protein: CSVGPPTQGHSYEQYF.

This clonotype was seen more than once but under ten times. The rearrangement joins TRBV20-1 to TRBJ1-1; D remains unclear. The V gene lost 4 bases and the J gene lost 0 bases, with 12 bases spanning the gap. Germline CDR1 and CDR2: DFQATT and SNEGSKA (reference sequence). The CDR3 runs 14 residues. The DNA of the CDR3 is TGCAGTGCTAAGGTCAGGCACATGAACACTGAAGCTTTCTTT. This encodes CSAKVRHMNTEAFF.

This clonotype turned up a few times. This chain links TRBV6-5 with TRBJ2-1, with TRBD1 matching over 9 bases. Trimming cost V 6 bases and J 10 bases; bases outside gene matches: 4. The CDR3 runs to 12 residues. Germline assignment: CDR1 MNHEY and CDR2 SVGAGI. This CDR3 is CASRQGAREQFF. The CDR3 DNA is TGTGCCAGCAGACAGGGGGCTCGGGAGCAGTTCTTC.

This clonotype occurred many times. The V gene is TRBV12-3 or TRBV12-4, the J gene TRBJ2-5, with a weak D call TRBD1 (5 bases). V was pared by 6 bases and J by 4 bases, with 18 bases between. This CDR3 is 15 amino acids long. CDR3 protein: CASRPDSAGGETQYF. CDR3 nucleotide sequence: TGTGCCAGCAGGCCCGACAGCGCTGGTGGAGAGACCCAGTACTTC.

In its sample, this clonotype was seen many times. This chain joins TRBV12-3 or TRBV12-4 and TRBJ2-7; 11 positions agree with TRBD2. The CDR3 extends over 14 amino acids. Trimming at V came to 6 bases and at J to 4 bases, leaving 5 bases not matched to a gene. CDR3 coding DNA: TGTGCCAGCAGCCTCGGACTAGCGGGTTACGAGCAGTACGTC. Translating it yields CASSLGLAGYEQYV.

The rearrangement uses TRBV20-1 and TRBJ2-7; 12 bases fit TRBD2. Germline CDR1 is DFQATT and CDR2 is SNEGSKA (reference sequence). V was pared by 1 base and J by 3 bases, with 4 bases of the junction left unmatched. CDR3 size: 15 residues. This chain's CDR3 is CSARGGLAGNYEQYF. CDR3 bases: TGCAGTGCTAGAGGAGGACTAGCGGGGAACTACGAGCAGTACTTC.

The chain recombines TRBV11-2 with TRBJ2-3; D uncertain. Deletions cut 4 bases from V and 9 bases from J, with 5 bases between. This CDR3 comprises 10 residues. Germline CDR1 and CDR2: SGHAT and FQNNGV. CDR3 nucleotides: TGTGCCAGCAGCTATCGAACGCAGTATTTT. This codes for CASSYRTQYF.

This clonotype was counted between two and nine times. The chain employs TRBV29-1 and TRBJ1-2, with D perhaps TRBD1 (5 bases). The V gene's germline CDR1 is SQVTM and CDR2 ANQGSEA. With 4 bases removed from V and 4 bases from J, the gap between germline ends came to 13 bases. The CDR3 length is 13 residues. CDR3: CSVGPTEPYGYTF. CDR3 DNA: TGCAGCGTTGGGCCGACAGAGCCCTATGGCTACACCTTC. The full variable domain, with the rest looked up from reference TRBV29-1 and TRBJ1-2, is SAVISQKPSRDICQRGTSLTIQCQVDSQVTMMFWYRQQPGQSLTLIATANQGSEATYESGFVIDKFPISRPNLTFSTLTVSNMSPEDSSIYLCSVGPTEPYGYTFGSGTRLTVV.

This clonotype was recorded a few times. The chain has TRBV20-1 and TRBJ2-2; possibly TRBD2 for D (6 bases). Germline V gene lookup returns CDR1 DFQATT and CDR2 SNEGSKA (reference sequence). The V end lost 0 bases, the J end lost 6 bases, and 11 bases lay between the germline ends. The CDR3 runs to 14 residues. The CDR3 DNA follows: TGCAGTGCTAGAGAATACGGGGGTGCCGGGGAGCTGTTTTTT. Amino acid sequence: CSAREYGGAGELFF.

The rearrangement links TRBV12-3 or TRBV12-4 to TRBJ2-3, with TRBD2 matching 7 bases. After removal of 7 bases from V and 2 bases from J, the junction contained 15 bases not matched to a gene. The CDR3 is 17 residues long. CDR3 coding DNA: TGTGCCAGCACATTACAGGTCCAGCGGGGCTTCACAGATACGCAGTATTTT. Its protein product is CASTLQVQRGFTDTQYF.

This clonotype was counted ten times or more. The chain uses TRBV7-3 and TRBJ2-5, with D perhaps matching TRBD2 (6 bases). Germline loops: CDR1 SGHTA, CDR2 FQGTGA. This CDR3 contains 16 residues. V lost 5 bases and J 0 bases, leaving 16 bases between the germline ends. The CDR3 sequence is CASSPSGGEDQETQYF. CDR3 nucleotide sequence: TGTGCCAGCAGCCCCTCCGGAGGGGAGGACCAAGAGACCCAGTACTTC.